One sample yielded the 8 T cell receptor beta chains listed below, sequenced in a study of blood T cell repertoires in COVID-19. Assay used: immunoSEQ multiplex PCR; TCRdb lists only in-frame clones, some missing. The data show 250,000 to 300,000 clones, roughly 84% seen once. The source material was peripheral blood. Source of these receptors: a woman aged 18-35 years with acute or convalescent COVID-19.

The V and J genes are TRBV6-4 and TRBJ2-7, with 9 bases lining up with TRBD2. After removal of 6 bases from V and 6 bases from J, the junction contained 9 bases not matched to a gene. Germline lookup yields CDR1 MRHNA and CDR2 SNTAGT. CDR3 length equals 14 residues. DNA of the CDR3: TGTGCCAGCAGCCCCGAAGCGGGAGGAGCCGAGCAGTACTTC. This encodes CASSPEAGGAEQYF.

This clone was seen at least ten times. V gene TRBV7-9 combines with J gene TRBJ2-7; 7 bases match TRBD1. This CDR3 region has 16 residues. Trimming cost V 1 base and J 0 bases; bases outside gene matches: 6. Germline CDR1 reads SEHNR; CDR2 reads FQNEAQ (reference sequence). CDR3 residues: CASSLGTGQFSYEQYF. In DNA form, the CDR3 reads TGTGCCAGCAGCTTAGGGACGGGACAGTTCTCCTACGAGCAGTACTTC.

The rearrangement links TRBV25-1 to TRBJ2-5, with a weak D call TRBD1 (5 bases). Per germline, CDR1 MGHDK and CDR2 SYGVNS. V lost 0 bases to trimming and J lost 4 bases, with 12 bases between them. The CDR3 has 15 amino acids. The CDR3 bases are TGTGCCAGCAGTGAATATGGGTGGGGCCTAGAGACCCAGTACTTC. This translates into CASSEYGWGLETQYF.

The CDR3 nucleotides read TGTGCCAGCAGTTCTCAGGGGGCCCGGCAGCCCCAGCATTTT. It translates to CASSSQGARQPQHF. V and J are TRBV6-5 and TRBJ1-5; 8 bases match TRBD1. CDR1 is MNHEY and CDR2 is SVGAGI in the germline V gene. The J segment lost 7 bases and the V segment lost 4 bases, leaving 6 bases of the junction unmatched. This CDR3 is 14 amino acids long.

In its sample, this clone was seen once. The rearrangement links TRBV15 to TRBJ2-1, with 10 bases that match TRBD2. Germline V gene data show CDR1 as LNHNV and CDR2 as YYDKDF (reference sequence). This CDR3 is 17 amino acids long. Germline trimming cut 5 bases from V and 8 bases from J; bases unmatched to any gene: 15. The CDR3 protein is CATSGGTSAFGRDEQFF. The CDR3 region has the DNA TGTGCCACCAGCGGTGGGACTAGCGCCTTTGGTCGCGATGAGCAGTTCTTC.

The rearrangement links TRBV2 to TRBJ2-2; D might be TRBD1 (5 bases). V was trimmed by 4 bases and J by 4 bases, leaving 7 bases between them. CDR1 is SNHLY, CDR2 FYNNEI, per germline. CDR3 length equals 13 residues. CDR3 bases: TGTGCCAGCAGTGGGGGCAGCACCGGGGAGCTGTTTTTT. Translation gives CASSGGSTGELFF.

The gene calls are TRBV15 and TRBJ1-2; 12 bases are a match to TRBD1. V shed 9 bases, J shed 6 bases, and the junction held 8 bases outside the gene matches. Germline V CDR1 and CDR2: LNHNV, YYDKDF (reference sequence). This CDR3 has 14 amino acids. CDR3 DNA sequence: TGTGCCACAAACCGGGACAGGGGGCTTCATGGCTACACCTTC. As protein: CATNRDRGLHGYTF.

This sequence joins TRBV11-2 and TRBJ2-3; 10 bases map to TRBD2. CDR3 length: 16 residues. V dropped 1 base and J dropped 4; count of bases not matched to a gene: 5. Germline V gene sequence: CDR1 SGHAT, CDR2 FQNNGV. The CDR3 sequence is CASSLGPSGSSDTQYF. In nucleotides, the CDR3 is TGTGCCAGCAGCTTAGGTCCTAGCGGGAGTTCAGATACGCAGTATTTT. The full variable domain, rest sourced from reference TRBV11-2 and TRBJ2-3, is EAGVAQSPRYKIIEKRQSVAFWCNPISGHATLYWYQQILGQGPKLLIQFQNNGVVDDSQLPKDRFSAERLKGVDSTLKIQPAKLEDSAVYLCASSLGPSGSSDTQYFGPGTRLTVL.